The next 26 T cell receptor beta chains were all read from a single sample in a study of cytomegalovirus exposure and HLA in healthy donors. A multiplex PCR was run with 60 Vbeta primers and 13 Jbeta primers. Data came from immunoSEQ multiplex PCR; TCRdb stores just in-frame clones and leaves some out. The sample has about 140,000 clones; roughly 80% are singletons. The sequenced sample consisted of PBMCs. Every receptor here comes from a male donor in good health and CMV-seronegative.

V gene TRBV11-2 combines with J gene TRBJ1-1; possible D gene TRBD1, 5 bases. Trimming removed 3 bases from V and 0 bases from J, with 14 bases in between. This CDR3 comprises 16 residues. Germline V lookup: CDR1 SGHAT, CDR2 FQNNGV. CDR3 in DNA: TGTGCCAGCAGCTTGGGGGGGGTGGAAATGAACACTGAAGCTTTCTTT. It encodes CASSLGGVEMNTEAFF.

This chain uses TRBV15 with TRBJ1-2; possibly TRBD1 for D (6 bases). Trimming stripped 3 bases from V and 4 bases from J, with 12 bases between. The CDR3 covers 14 residues. CDR1 is LNHNV, CDR2 YYDKDF, per germline (reference sequence). The DNA of the CDR3 is TGTGCCACCAGCAGCGGGGACACCTCCTATGGCTACACCTTC. Translated, it gives CATSSGDTSYGYTF.

Concerning this clone itself: At one of its ends the junction is not consistent with the germline gene, which may arise from a read error. This rearrangement joins TRBV9 to TRBJ2-7; D is possibly TRBD1 (6 bases). The V gene's germline CDR1 is SGDLS and CDR2 YYNGEE. This CDR3 comprises 14 residues. The CDR3 region is CASSVSQGSNEQYF. DNA of the CDR3: TGTGCCAGCAGCGTATCACAGGGCTCCAACGAGCAGTACTTC.

The chain has TRBV7-9 and TRBJ1-2; 7 bases are shared with TRBD1. The CDR3 has 13 residues. V lost 5 bases to trimming and J lost 2 bases; unmatched junction nucleotides: 2. Germline V lookup: CDR1 SEHNR, CDR2 FQNEAQ (reference sequence). CDR3 sequence (DNA): TGTGCCAGCAGCCCGACAGGGAACTATGGCTACACCTTC. Protein sequence: CASSPTGNYGYTF.

J is TRBJ1-2 and V is TRBV4-2; D perhaps matches TRBD1 (5 bases). With 1 base removed from V and 4 bases from J, the gap between germline ends came to 13 bases. This CDR3 is built from 15 residues. The germline CDR1 and CDR2 sequences are LGHNA and YNFKEQ. CDR3 nucleotide sequence: TGTGCCAGCAGCCAAGGACGCGTAGACAGCTATGGCTACACCTTC. It yields the protein CASSQGRVDSYGYTF.

The V call is TRBV19, the J call TRBJ1-1; D possibly corresponds to TRBD1 (6 bases). The CDR3 runs to 14 residues. The V end lost 1 base, the J end lost 5 bases, and 11 bases lay between the germline ends. Per germline, CDR1 LNHDA and CDR2 SQIVND (reference sequence). The CDR3 protein is CASSIGNRETEAFF. CDR3 nucleotides: TGTGCCAGTAGTATAGGGAACAGGGAAACTGAAGCTTTCTTT.

The CDR3 DNA reads as TGTGCCAGCAGTTTGTCAGCTAACTATGGCTACACCTTC. Translated, it gives CASSLSANYGYTF. The chain couples TRBV28 to TRBJ1-2; D remains ambiguous. The germline CDR1 and CDR2 sequences are MDHEN and SYDVKM. CDR3 size: 13 residues. V lost 3 bases, J lost 0 bases, and 5 bases lay in between.

The gene calls are TRBV27 and TRBJ1-5, with D possibly matching TRBD1 (6 bases). This CDR3 has 14 residues. V gave up 3 bases and J gave up 6 bases, with 12 bases separating them. Germline V gives CDR1 MNHEY, CDR2 SMNVEV (reference sequence). The CDR3 reads CASSFTGGGQPQHF. In nucleotides, the CDR3 is TGTGCCAGCAGTTTTACGGGGGGCGGTCAGCCCCAGCATTTT.

Regarding this clone: The junction and the germline gene differ at one end; a read error may be behind it. The rearrangement links TRBV7-9 to TRBJ1-2, with D maybe TRBD1 (6 bases). The V gene's germline CDR1 is SEHNR and CDR2 FQNEAQ (reference sequence). The length of the CDR3 is 16 residues. Here the CDR3 reads CSSSPRPFGQSYGYTF. CDR3 coding DNA: TGTTCCAGCAGCCCTAGACCCTTCGGACAGTCCTATGGCTACACCTTC.

The chain is built from TRBV6-6 and TRBJ2-3, with 11 bases aligning to TRBD1. CDR3 length: 15 amino acids. Germline assignment: CDR1 MNHNY and CDR2 SVGAGI (reference sequence). The junction had 6 bases not matched to a gene; V was cut back by 5 bases and J by 5 bases. The CDR3 sequence: CASSILDRGRDTQYF. CDR3 nucleotides: TGTGCCAGCAGTATCTTGGACAGGGGGCGAGATACGCAGTATTTT.

This chain connects TRBV18 to TRBJ1-1, with a possible D match to TRBD1 (5 bases). The CDR3 sequence is 14 residues long. The V and J ends lost 3 bases and 1 base respectively, with 9 bases between them. In germline, CDR1 is KGHSH, CDR2 LQKENI. The chain's CDR3 is CASSPTTGNTEAFF. The CDR3 nucleotides are TGTGCCAGCTCACCTACTACAGGGAACACTGAAGCTTTCTTT.

A single count supports this clone. The rearrangement uses TRBV6-1 and TRBJ1-2; D unresolved. V gave up 0 bases and J gave up 1 base, with 9 bases separating them. Per the germline V gene, CDR1 is MNHNS and CDR2 is SASEGT. This CDR3 is 15 amino acids long. The CDR3 loop reads CASSEASQNNYGYTF. Written as DNA, the CDR3 is TGTGCCAGCAGTGAAGCTAGTCAAAATAACTATGGCTACACCTTC.

The V and J genes are TRBV6-5 and TRBJ1-2; 7 nucleotides line up with TRBD1. V was clipped by 2 bases and J by 0 bases; unmatched bases: 0. CDR1 and CDR2 (germline): MNHEY, SVGAGI. CDR3 length equals 14 residues. CDR3 nucleotide sequence: TGTGCCAGCAGTTACGGACAGGCTAACTATGGCTACACCTTC. This encodes CASSYGQANYGYTF.

This rearrangement joins TRBV30 to TRBJ1-3, with D hard to call. The germline V gene encodes CDR1 GTSNPN and CDR2 SVGIG (reference sequence). V was shortened by 5 bases and J by 0 bases, with 11 bases between the two germline ends. The CDR3 has 14 amino acids. This CDR3 reads CAWSPNDSGNTIYF. The CDR3, as DNA: TGTGCCTGGTCCCCTAATGACTCTGGAAACACCATATATTTT.

The chain carries TRBV2 and TRBJ1-3; maybe TRBD1 (6 bases). This CDR3 is built from 12 residues. With 8 bases removed from V and 4 bases from J, the gap between germline ends came to 9 bases. Germline values: CDR1 SNHLY, CDR2 FYNNEI. The CDR3 region is CASYRAGNTIYF. CDR3 nucleotide sequence: TGTGCCAGCTACAGGGCGGGAAACACCATATATTTT.

The chain joins TRBV7-2 to TRBJ1-1; 12 bases are a match to TRBD1. This CDR3 contains 17 residues. In germline, CDR1 is SGHTA, CDR2 FQGNSA. V lost 5 bases to trimming and J lost 2 bases; unmatched junction nucleotides: 9. CDR3 loop: CASSLRRDRGLNTEAFF. CDR3 DNA sequence: TGTGCCAGCAGCCTGAGGCGGGACAGGGGGCTCAACACTGAAGCTTTCTTT. The variable domain in full, with the rest retrieved from reference TRBV7-2 and TRBJ1-1, is GAGVSQSPSNKVTEKGKDVELRCDPISGHTALYWYRQSLGQGLEFLIYFQGNSAPDKSGLPSDRFSAERTGGSVSTLTIQRTQQEDSAVYLCASSLRRDRGLNTEAFFGQGTRLTVV.

The chain couples TRBV2 to TRBJ2-5; 7 positions match TRBD1. The CDR3 totals 14 residues. The V gene's germline CDR1 is SNHLY and CDR2 FYNNEI. With V trimmed by 5 bases and J by 4 bases, 7 bases remained unmatched. In DNA form, the CDR3 reads TGTGCCAGCAGTCCCACAGGGGTTGGAGAGACCCAGTACTTC. This gives the protein CASSPTGVGETQYF. Looking up the rest from reference TRBV2 and TRBJ2-5 gives the full variable domain: EPEVTQTPSHQVTQMGQEVILRCVPISNHLYFYWYRQILGQKVEFLVSFYNNEISEKSEIFDDQFSVERPDGSNFTLKIRSTKLEDSAMYFCASSPTGVGETQYFGPGTRLLVL.

The chain is built from TRBV30 and TRBJ1-5; 7 positions match TRBD1. Germline CDR1 GTSNPN, CDR2 SVGIG (reference sequence). J gave up 2 bases and V 6 bases, and 10 bases lay outside the gene matches. The CDR3 runs to 15 residues. The CDR3 sequence is CACSRGGGGNQPQHF. The CDR3 DNA reads as TGTGCCTGCTCCCGAGGGGGCGGGGGCAATCAGCCCCAGCATTTT.

This chain links TRBV21-1 with TRBJ2-7; the tabulated D call, TRBD1, remains unverified against the DNA. TRBV21-1 is marked as a pseudogene. The CDR3 consists of 15 residues. As DNA, the CDR3 is TGTGCCAGCAGCAAACCCTACAGGGGGGACTACGAGCAGTACTTC. It yields the protein CASSKPYRGDYEQYF.

The chain uses TRBV6-5 and TRBJ2-2; D unresolved. The germline gives CDR1 MNHEY, CDR2 SVGAGI. The V end was cut by 7 bases, the J end by 7 bases, with 10 bases between. CDR3 size: 12 residues. The CDR3 bases are TGTGCCAGCACGAATTCCGGCGGGGAGCTGTTTTTT. This gives the protein CASTNSGGELFF.

This chain uses TRBV7-9 with TRBJ1-5; 9 positions agree with TRBD1. The CDR3 has 19 amino acids. V trimming: 5 bases; J trimming: 0 bases; junction bases outside the gene matches: 14. Germline V gives CDR1 SEHNR, CDR2 FQNEAQ (reference sequence). In nucleotides, the CDR3 is TGTGCCAGCAGCCGCGTCGGACAGGGGATCGTGAATAGCAATCAGCCCCAGCATTTT. Translated: CASSRVGQGIVNSNQPQHF.

Comment on this clone: At one end the junction does not follow the germline gene, possibly because of a read error. The rearrangement links TRBV7-7 to TRBJ2-5; the match to TRBD2 covers 10 bases. The CDR3 contains 13 residues. CDR1 and CDR2 (germline): SSHAT, FNYEAQ (reference sequence). The chain's CDR3 is CASSLAGGETQYF. The CDR3 DNA follows: TGTGCTAGCAGCTTAGCGGGGGGAGAGACCCAGTACTTC. Complete variable domain (other parts from reference TRBV7-7 and TRBJ2-5): GAGVSQSPRYKVTKRGQDVTLRCDPISSHATLYWYQQALGQGPEFLTYFNYEAQPDKSGLPSDRFSAERPEGSISTLTIQRTEQRDSAMYRCASSLAGGETQYFGPGTRLLVL.

This clone was counted a single time. The chain employs TRBV28 and TRBJ2-7; maybe TRBD2 (6 bases). Germline CDR1 is MDHEN and CDR2 is SYDVKM. Trimming shortened V by 3 bases and J by 3 bases, and 15 bases separated the two germline ends. The CDR3 consists of 15 residues. CDR3 in DNA: TGTGCCAGCAGTTTGGAGGGCTATTTCGGCTACGAGCAGTACTTC. Translated: CASSLEGYFGYEQYF.

The chain recombines TRBV10-3 with TRBJ2-6; 7 bases agree with TRBD2. V shed 10 bases, J shed 2 bases, and the junction held 8 bases outside the gene matches. This CDR3 comprises 15 residues. Germline assignment: CDR1 ENHRY and CDR2 SYGVKD. CDR3 coding DNA: TGTGCCACCGAGGGGAGGGGAACTGGGGCCAACGTCCTGACTTTC. Protein: CATEGRGTGANVLTF.

The chain combines TRBV7-8 with TRBJ1-2; D possibly corresponds to TRBD1 (5 bases). The germline CDR1 and CDR2 sequences are SGHVS and FQNEAQ. CDR3 length: 15 residues. Trimming left V 5 bases short and J 3 bases short, with 16 bases between. DNA for the CDR3: TGTGCCAGCAGCCCGCGGGGCCCTGCCGACTATGGCTACACCTTC. Translated: CASSPRGPADYGYTF.

The V gene is TRBV11-3, the J gene TRBJ2-7; D gene unclear. Germline-derived CDR1 and CDR2 are SGHNT and YENEEA. V lost 5 bases and J 3 bases, leaving 11 bases between the germline ends. The CDR3 spans 13 residues. For the CDR3, the DNA is TGTGCCAGCAGCCGAGGCGACGACTACGAGCAGTACTTC. It translates to CASSRGDDYEQYF.